This T cell receptor (beta chain) came from a study of T cells in Graves' hyperthyroidism and ophthalmopathy. The CDR3 regions of TCR beta were amplified from RNA transcripts. With the HTBI primer set, the TCR CDR3 went through a first round of RT-PCR. TCRdb reprocessed the multiplex PCR reads with MiXCR, giving one entry per CDR3 protein. The sample lists under 250,000 distinct CDR3 sequences, over 20% occurring once. The sample holds a few counts of this clonotype. What it recognizes is unknown. Study conclusions and caveats: Classification by a 13 V-J model distinguished ophthalmopathy from stable hyperthyroidism. A median 6.5 months before onset, the model predicted ophthalmopathy.

V was pared by 3 bases and J by 2 bases, with 6 bases of the junction left unmatched. Germline V gives CDR1 SGHTA, CDR2 FQGNSA. The CDR3 has 15 residues. The PBMCs were sourced from fresh peripheral blood (around 9.3 ml). The chain employs TRBV7-2 and TRBJ2-5; 7 bases align to TRBD2. The specimen sequenced was blood. The source of this sequence is a woman aged 40 to 50 with Graves' ophthalmopathy. CDR3 in DNA: TGTGCCAGCAGCTTCCCTCCGGGGGGACAAGAGACCCAGTACTTC. Its translation: CASSFPPGGQETQYF.